Reported below is one T cell receptor (beta chain). Antigen: not known. Healthy Caucasian individuals from Russia aged roughly 6 to 90 served as donors. This entry comes from a study of blood T cells in healthy people across ages. CDR3 length equals 14 residues. From germline, CDR1 is SGHRS and CDR2 YFSETQ. Trimming took 4 bases from V and 7 from J, leaving 12 bases between them. Study results and limitations: When set beside aged donors, long-lived donors presented more naive CD4+ cells and higher diversity.

A second PCR of roughly 7 to 11 cycles used a sample-barcoded 5' primer and a J-beta primer mix. Each of the cDNA molecules was tagged by a template-switch adaptor with 12 random nucleotides. Each CDR3 protein is one row after TCRdb ran MiXCR on the 5' RACE reads. The sample has 550,000 to 800,000 distinct CDR3 sequences, around 21% seen once. The rearrangement joins TRBV5-1 to TRBJ1-6; tentatively, D is TRBD1 (6 bases). Sequences were obtained from blood. The origin of this receptor is a man aged 70-80 years in good health. CDR3 DNA: TGCGCCAGCAGCGTAATACAGGGAAATTCACCCCTCCACTTT. Amino acid sequence: CASSVIQGNSPLHF.